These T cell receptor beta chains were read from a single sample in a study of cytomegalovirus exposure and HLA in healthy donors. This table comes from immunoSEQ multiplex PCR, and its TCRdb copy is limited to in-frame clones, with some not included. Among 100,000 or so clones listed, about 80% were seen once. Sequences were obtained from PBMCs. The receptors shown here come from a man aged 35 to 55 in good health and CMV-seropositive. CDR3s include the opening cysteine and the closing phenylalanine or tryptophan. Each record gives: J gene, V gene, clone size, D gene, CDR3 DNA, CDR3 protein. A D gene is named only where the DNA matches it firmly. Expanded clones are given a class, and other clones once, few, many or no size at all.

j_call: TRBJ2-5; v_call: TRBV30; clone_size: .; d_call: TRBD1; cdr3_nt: TGTGCCTGGAGTGATACGGACAGGGCCCTGGGCGAGACCCAGTACTTC; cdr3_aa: CAWSDTDRALGETQYF
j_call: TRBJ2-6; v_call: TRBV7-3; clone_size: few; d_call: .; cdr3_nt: TGTGCCAGCAGCCCTCGGGACTCTGGGGCCAACGTCCTGACTTTC; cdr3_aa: CASSPRDSGANVLTF
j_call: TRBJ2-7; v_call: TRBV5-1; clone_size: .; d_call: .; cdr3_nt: TGCGCCAGCAGGTTCAACTTGTGGTCCTACGAGCAGTACTTC; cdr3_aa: CASRFNLWSYEQYF
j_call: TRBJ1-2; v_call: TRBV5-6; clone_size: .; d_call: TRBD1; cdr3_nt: TGTGCCAGCAGCTCGACAGGGACCTATGGCTACACCTTC; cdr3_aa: CASSSTGTYGYTF
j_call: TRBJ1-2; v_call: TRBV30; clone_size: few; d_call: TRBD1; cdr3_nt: TGTGCCTGGAGAATAACAGGGGGTCTGGGACACTATGGCTACACCTTC; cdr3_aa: CAWRITGGLGHYGYTF
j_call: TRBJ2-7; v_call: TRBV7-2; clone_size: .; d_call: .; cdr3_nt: TGTGCCAGCAGCTCTAAAAACGTGTACGAGCAGTACTTC; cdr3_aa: CASSSKNVYEQYF
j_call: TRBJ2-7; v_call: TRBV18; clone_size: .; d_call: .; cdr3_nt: TGTGCCAGCTCACCACCGGCAGGGACCTACGAGCAGTACTTC; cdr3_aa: CASSPPAGTYEQYF
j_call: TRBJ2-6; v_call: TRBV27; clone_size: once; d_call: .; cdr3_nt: TGTGCCAGCAGTTTATCTGGGGCCAACGGCCTGACTTTC; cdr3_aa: CASSLSGANGLTF
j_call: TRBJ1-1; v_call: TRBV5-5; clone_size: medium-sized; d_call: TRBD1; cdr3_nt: TGTGCCAGCAGCCCGGGACAGGGTACAGGACGAACTGAAGCTTTCTTT; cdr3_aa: CASSPGQGTGRTEAFF
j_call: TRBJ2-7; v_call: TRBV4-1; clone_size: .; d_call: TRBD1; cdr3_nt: TGCGCCAGCAGCCTCCAGGGGGCCAGCTCCTACGAGCAGTACTTC; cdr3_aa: CASSLQGASSYEQYF
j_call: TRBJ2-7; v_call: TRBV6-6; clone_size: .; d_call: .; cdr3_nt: TGTGCCAGCAGTACTTTGGTAGCCGGATACGAGCAGTACTTC; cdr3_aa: CASSTLVAGYEQYF
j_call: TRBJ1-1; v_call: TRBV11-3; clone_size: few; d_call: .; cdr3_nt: TGTGCCAGCAGCTTAGAAACTGGGGCGGAGGCTTTCTTT; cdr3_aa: CASSLETGAEAFF
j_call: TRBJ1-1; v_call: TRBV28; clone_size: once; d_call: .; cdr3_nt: TGTGCCAGCAGTTACAGTCTCTACACTGAAGCTTTCTTT; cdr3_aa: CASSYSLYTEAFF
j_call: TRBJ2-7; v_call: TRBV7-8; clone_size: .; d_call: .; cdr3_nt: TGTGCCAGTGTGCGGGGTGGGAGTCTCTACGAGCAGTACTTC; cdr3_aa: CASVRGGSLYEQYF
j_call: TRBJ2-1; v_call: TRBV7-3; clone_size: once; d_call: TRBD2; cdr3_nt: TGTGCCAGCAGCTTAAACTCTGGACTAGCAACCAATGAGCAGTTCTTC; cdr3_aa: CASSLNSGLATNEQFF
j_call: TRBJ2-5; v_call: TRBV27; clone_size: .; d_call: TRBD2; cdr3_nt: TGTGCCAGCAGTTCCCGACTAGCGGGAGGCCTATTAGGAGAGACCCAGTACTTC; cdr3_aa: CASSSRLAGGLLGETQYF
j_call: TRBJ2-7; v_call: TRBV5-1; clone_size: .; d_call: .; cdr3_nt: TGCGCCAGCAGCTTCTCAGGCCTCTCCTACGAGCAGTACTTC; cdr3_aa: CASSFSGLSYEQYF
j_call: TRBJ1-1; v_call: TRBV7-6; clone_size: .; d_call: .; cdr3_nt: TGTGCCAGCAGCTTTTCCGTGGAGATGAACACTGAAGCTTTCTTT; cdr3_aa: CASSFSVEMNTEAFF
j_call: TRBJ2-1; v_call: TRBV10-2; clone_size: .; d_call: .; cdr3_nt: TGCGCCAGCAGTGTGGACAGCTCCTACAATGAGCAGTTCTTC; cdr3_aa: CASSVDSSYNEQFF
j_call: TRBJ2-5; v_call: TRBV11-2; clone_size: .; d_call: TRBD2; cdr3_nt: TGTGCCAGCAGCTTCGGGGGAACCGGCGGGAGTTTACTGGAGACCCAGTACTTC; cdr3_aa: CASSFGGTGGSLLETQYF
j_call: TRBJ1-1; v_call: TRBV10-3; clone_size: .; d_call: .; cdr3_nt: TGTGCCATCAGTGGAGCGGGTGGGGAAACTGAAGCTTTCTTT; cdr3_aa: CAISGAGGETEAFF
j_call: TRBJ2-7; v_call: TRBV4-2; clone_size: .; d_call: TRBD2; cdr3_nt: TGTGCCAGCACCGCGAGTTCTCCGGGACTAGCGGGGGCCCAATACGAGCAGTACTTC; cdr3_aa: CASTASSPGLAGAQYEQYF
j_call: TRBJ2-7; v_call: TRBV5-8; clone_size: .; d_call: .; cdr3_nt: TGTGCCAGCAGCTTGGGGCACAGTCCGGGGGACGAGCAGTACTTC; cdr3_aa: CASSLGHSPGDEQYF
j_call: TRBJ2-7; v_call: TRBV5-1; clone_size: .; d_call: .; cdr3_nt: TGCGCCAGCAGCATTGCCCCAGGTCCCTACGAGCAGTACTTC; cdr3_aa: CASSIAPGPYEQYF
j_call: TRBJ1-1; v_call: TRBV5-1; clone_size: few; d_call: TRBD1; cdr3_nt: TGCGCCAGCAGCGGGGGGACAGGGGCCACTGAAGCTTTCTTT; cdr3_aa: CASSGGTGATEAFF
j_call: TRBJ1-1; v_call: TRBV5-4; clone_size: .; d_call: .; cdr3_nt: TGTGCCAGCAGCCCTTGGGCCGTGAACACTGAAGCTTTCTTT; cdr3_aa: CASSPWAVNTEAFF
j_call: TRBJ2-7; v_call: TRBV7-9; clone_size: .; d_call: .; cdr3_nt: TGTGCCAGCAGCTTAGCTGGGGCGAGAGCTCGCTCCTACGAGCAGTACTTC; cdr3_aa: CASSLAGARARSYEQYF
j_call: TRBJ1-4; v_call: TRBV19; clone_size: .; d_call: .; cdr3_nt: TGTGCCAGTAGTACACAATTACCAGGGTCGACTAATGAAAAACTGTTTTTT; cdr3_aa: CASSTQLPGSTNEKLFF
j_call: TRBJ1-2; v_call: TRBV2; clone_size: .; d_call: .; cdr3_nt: TGTGCCAGCAGTGAACAGGGAAACTATGGCTACACCTTC; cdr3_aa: CASSEQGNYGYTF
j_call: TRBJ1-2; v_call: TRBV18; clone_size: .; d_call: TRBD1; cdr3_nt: TGTGCCAGCTCACCCTCCCTACAGGGGGACTATGGCTACACCTTC; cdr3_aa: CASSPSLQGDYGYTF
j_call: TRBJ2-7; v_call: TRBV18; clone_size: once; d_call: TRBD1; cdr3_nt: TGTGCCAGCTCACCAGTTAAGGACAGGGGGACCTACGAGCAGTACTTC; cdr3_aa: CASSPVKDRGTYEQYF
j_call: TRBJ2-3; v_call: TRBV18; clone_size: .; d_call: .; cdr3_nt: TGTGCCAGCTCTCGAGCGGGTAGCACAGATACGCAGTATTTT; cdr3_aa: CASSRAGSTDTQYF
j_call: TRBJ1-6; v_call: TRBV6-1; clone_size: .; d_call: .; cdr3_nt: TGTGCCAGCAGTGAATTTCAGCAGGGGAGTTCACCCCTCCACTTT; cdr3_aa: CASSEFQQGSSPLHF
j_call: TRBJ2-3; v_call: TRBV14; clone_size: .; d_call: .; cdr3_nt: TGTGCCAGCAGCCAAGAGGGTAGCTTGGATACGCAGTATTTT; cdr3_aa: CASSQEGSLDTQYF
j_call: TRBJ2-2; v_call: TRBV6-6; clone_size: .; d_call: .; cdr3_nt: TGTGCCAGCAGTTTCTTGGGCGCCGGGGAGCTGTTTTTT; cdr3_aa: CASSFLGAGELFF
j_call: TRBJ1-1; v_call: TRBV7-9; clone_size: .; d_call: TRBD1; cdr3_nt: TGTGCCAGCAGCTCCGGACAGGGGGTGGGGACTGAAGCTTTCTTT; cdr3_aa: CASSSGQGVGTEAFF
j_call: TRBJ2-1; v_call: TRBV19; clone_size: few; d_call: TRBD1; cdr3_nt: TGTGCCAGTAGAGAGGGGGCGTCATACAATGAGCAGTTCTTC; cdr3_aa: CASREGASYNEQFF
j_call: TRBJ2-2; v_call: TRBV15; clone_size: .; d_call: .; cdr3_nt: TGTGCCACCAGCATAGGGGGATTAGGCGGGGAGCTGTTTTTT; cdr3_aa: CATSIGGLGGELFF
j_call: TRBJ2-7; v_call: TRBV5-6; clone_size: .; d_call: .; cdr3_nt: TGTGCCAGCAGCTTGACGGTGGGGAGTGTCTACGAGCAGTACTTC; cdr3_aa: CASSLTVGSVYEQYF
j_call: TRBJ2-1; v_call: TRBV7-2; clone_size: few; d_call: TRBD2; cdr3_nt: TGTGCCAGCAGCTTGGGCGTGGGCGGGGGGGCAGGGAATGAGCAGTTCTTC; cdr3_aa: CASSLGVGGGAGNEQFF
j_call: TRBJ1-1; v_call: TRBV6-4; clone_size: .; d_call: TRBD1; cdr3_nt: TGTGCCAGCAGGAGGACAGGGGGCGCCGCTGAAGCTTTCTTT; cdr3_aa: CASRRTGGAAEAFF
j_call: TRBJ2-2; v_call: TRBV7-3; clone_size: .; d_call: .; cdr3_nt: TGTGCCAGCAGCTTACGGGGCGGGGAGCTGTTTTTT; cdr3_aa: CASSLRGGELFF
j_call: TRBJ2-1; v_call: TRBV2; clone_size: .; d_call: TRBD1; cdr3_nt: TGTGCCAGCAAACAGGGACAGAACAATGAGCAGTTCTTC; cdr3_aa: CASKQGQNNEQFF
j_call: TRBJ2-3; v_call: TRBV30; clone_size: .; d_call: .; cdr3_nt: TGTGCCTGGAGTAAGACACTCACAGATACGCAGTATTTT; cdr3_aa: CAWSKTLTDTQYF
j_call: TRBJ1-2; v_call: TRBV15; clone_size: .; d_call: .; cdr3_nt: TGTGCCACCAGCAGAGACATTAACTATGGCTACACCTTC; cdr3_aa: CATSRDINYGYTF
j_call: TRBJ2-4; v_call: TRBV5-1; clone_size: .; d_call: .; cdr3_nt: TGCGCCAGCAGCTTGGGACTCGGGAACAAAAACAGTCAGTACTTC; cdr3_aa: CASSLGLGNKNSQYF
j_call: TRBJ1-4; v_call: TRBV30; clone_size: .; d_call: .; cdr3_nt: TGTGCCTGGAATTTCGGGAATGAAAAACTGTTTTTT; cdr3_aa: CAWNFGNEKLFF
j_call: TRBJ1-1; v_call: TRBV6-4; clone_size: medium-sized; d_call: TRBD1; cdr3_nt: TGTGCCAGCAGTGAGACAGGGGAGAACACTGAAGCTTTCTTT; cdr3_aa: CASSETGENTEAFF
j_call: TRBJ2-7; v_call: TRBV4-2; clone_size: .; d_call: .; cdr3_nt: TGTGCCAGCAGCCAAACCGGGCGGGGATTCTCCTACGAGCAGTACTTC; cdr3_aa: CASSQTGRGFSYEQYF
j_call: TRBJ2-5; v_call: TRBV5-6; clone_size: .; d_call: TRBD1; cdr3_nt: TGTGCCAGCAGCTCGACAGGGGAAGAGACCCAGTACTTC; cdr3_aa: CASSSTGEETQYF
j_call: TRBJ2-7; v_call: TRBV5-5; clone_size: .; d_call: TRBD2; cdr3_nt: TGTGCCAGCAGCTTGGGCGGGGGGACATACTACGAGCAGTACTTC; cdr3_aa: CASSLGGGTYYEQYF
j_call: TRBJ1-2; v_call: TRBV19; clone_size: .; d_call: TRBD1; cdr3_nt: TGTGCCAGTAGTATGCGTCCGGGACAGGGGGCGGAGGGCTATGGCTACACCTTC; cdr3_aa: CASSMRPGQGAEGYGYTF
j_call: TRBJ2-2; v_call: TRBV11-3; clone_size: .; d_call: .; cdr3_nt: TGTGCCAGCAGCCCTCCGGGTCGAGGGGGAAGGGGGGAGCTGTTTTTT; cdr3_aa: CASSPPGRGGRGELFF
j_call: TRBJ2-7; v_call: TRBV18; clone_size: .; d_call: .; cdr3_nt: TGTGCCAGCTCACCAGTCCTGAATCAGGAGCAGTACTTC; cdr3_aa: CASSPVLNQEQYF
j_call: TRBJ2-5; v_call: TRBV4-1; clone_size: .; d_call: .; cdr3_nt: TGCGCCAGCAGCGCCGGGATCAGCGAGACCCAGTACTTC; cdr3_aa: CASSAGISETQYF